This T cell receptor (beta chain) derives from a study of T-cell memory formation after mild COVID-19. Across the study: TCR clusters showed largely donor specificity.

This clonotype was counted a few times. What it binds is unknown. TCRdb passed the 5' RACE reads through MiXCR, listing each CDR3 protein once. In the table there are approximately 260,000 distinct CDR3 sequences, roughly 18% of which are singletons. Overall study findings and caveats: Shrinking CD4+ clones were chiefly CM and EM; CD8+ ones were chiefly EMRA.

The germline V and J ends were trimmed by 7 bases and 6 bases, with 13 bases remaining between them. The CDR3 is made up of 13 amino acids. Germline V CDR1 and CDR2: SGHTA, FQGNSA. This chain connects TRBV7-2 to TRBJ2-1; TRBD1 is a possible D gene (5 bases). This TCR was sampled from a man between 18 and 35 years old who had mild COVID-19 (a few samples of this study predate the infection). Cell type and time point are not known. The material sequenced was PBMCs or a T cell subset sorted from them (not recorded which). The CDR3, as DNA: TGTGCCAGCACCTCGGACATGGGCAATGAGCAGTTCTTC. Amino acid sequence: CASTSDMGNEQFF.